This T cell receptor beta chain was found in a study of blood T cell repertoires in COVID-19. Study-level background: There were acute and convalescent COVID-19 samples, and they came from the United States, Italy and Spain.

For recovered donors of Cohort 3, there were two negative PCRs, clearance, or symptom resolution. Authors' analysis steps: From reference gene primer amplification, estimates of nucleated cell counts were derived. Profiled with immunoSEQ multiplex PCR; TCRdb holds only in-frame clones, not every one. V, J and clone size were drawn from that table, and D and trimming were deduced from the DNA. The sample includes a few hundred thousand clones, 89% of them seen just once. V shed 0 bases and J shed 0 bases, with 9 bases lying between them. The CDR3 spans 15 residues. Germline lookup yields CDR1 SQVTM and CDR2 ANQGSEA.

This TCR was recovered from a woman in her 40s who had recovered from COVID-19. The specimen was PBMCs or T cells enriched from blood (not recorded which). This sequence joins TRBV29-1 and TRBJ1-3, with D hard to call. Written as DNA, the CDR3 is TGCAGCGTTGAAGATCCGGTTAACTCTGGAAACACCATATATTTT. Its protein is CSVEDPVNSGNTIYF.